A single sample gave rise to the 14 T cell receptor beta chains below, sequenced in a study of glioma-infiltrating T cells. Amplification of TCR alpha and beta CDR3 regions from RNA used iRepertoire nested multiplex PCR. TCRdb called the multiplex PCR reads again in MiXCR, with one record for every CDR3 protein. The data contain roughly 130,000 distinct CDR3 sequences, around 25% of them singletons. Sample: glioma tissue, nonneoplastic brain tissue, or PBMCs (not recorded which). The receptors come from a human donor with low-grade glioma or glioblastoma, undergoing nonglioma brain surgery, or in good health (not recorded which).

This clonotype was seen many times. The chain couples TRBV20-1 to TRBJ2-1, with 7 bases identical to TRBD2. Per the germline V gene, CDR1 is DFQATT and CDR2 is SNEGSKA (reference sequence). The CDR3 has 11 residues. The CDR3 sequence is CVPWEGREQFF. The DNA of the CDR3 is TGCGTTCCCTGGGAGGGCCGCGAGCAGTTCTTC.

This clonotype turned up a few times. The chain carries TRBV20-1 and TRBJ1-4; 7 nucleotides match TRBD1. V trimming: 5 bases; J trimming: 6 bases; junction bases outside the gene matches: 12. There are 15 residues in the CDR3. Germline V gives CDR1 DFQATT, CDR2 SNEGSKA (reference sequence). CDR3: CSAPPLTGNHEKLFF. As DNA, the CDR3 is TGCAGTGCTCCCCCCCTGACAGGGAATCATGAAAAACTGTTTTTT.

As for this clonotype: Its ends do not fully match the called genes, so a read error is possible. The chain joins TRBV7-6 to TRBJ2-3; no firm D call. Per the germline V gene, CDR1 is SGHVS and CDR2 is FNYEAQ. This CDR3 contains 14 residues. CDR3 nucleotide sequence: TGTGTCAGCAGCCTCAGCCCCCTCCTTGATACGCAGTATTTT. Translating gives CVSSLSPLLDTQYF.

Ten or more counts support this clonotype. The chain has TRBV27 and TRBJ2-7; no firm D call. Germline V lookup: CDR1 MNHEY, CDR2 SMNVEV (reference sequence). The CDR3 contains 11 residues. CDR3 in DNA: TGTTCCCTCGGGCACCTCTACGAGCAGTACGTC. Translation gives CSLGHLYEQYV.

This clonotype was counted ten times or more. The chain employs TRBV6-1 and TRBJ1-1; 7 nucleotides agree with TRBD1. V was pared by 6 bases and J by 1 base, with 5 bases of the junction left unmatched. The CDR3 contains 14 residues. Per germline, CDR1 MNHNS and CDR2 SASEGT. The CDR3 bases are TGTGCCAGCAGCCCAGGGGGTTCGAACACTGAAGCTTTCTTT. This gives the protein CASSPGGSNTEAFF.

The V and J genes are TRBV7-9 and TRBJ1-2; TRBD1 aligns across 12 bases. Per the germline V gene, CDR1 is SEHNR and CDR2 is FQNEAQ (reference sequence). V was clipped by 5 bases and J by 2 bases; unmatched bases: 6. The CDR3 length is 16 residues. This CDR3 is CASSPRDRGLNYGYTF. CDR3 coding DNA: TGTGCCAGCAGCCCAAGGGACAGGGGGCTGAACTATGGCTACACCTTC.

This clonotype has only a few counts. The genes are TRBV4-1 and TRBJ2-1, with TRBD1 matching 8 bases. V was clipped by 0 bases and J by 5 bases; unmatched bases: 9. Looked up from germline, CDR1 is MGHRA and CDR2 is YSYEKL. This CDR3 has 17 residues. CDR3: CASSQDLRGQDNNEQFF. The DNA for the CDR3 is TGCGCCAGCAGCCAAGATCTTCGGGGACAGGATAACAATGAGCAGTTCTTC.

The chain couples TRBV18 to TRBJ2-7, with 8 positions matching TRBD1. Germline V gives CDR1 KGHSH, CDR2 LQKENI. V shed 2 bases and J 10 bases; nucleotides not matched to a gene: 7. The CDR3 spans 13 residues. The CDR3 sequence: CASSPGSGGNQYV. As DNA, the CDR3 is TGTGCCAGCTCACCAGGTTCAGGGGGCAATCAGTACGTC.

The chain combines TRBV12-3 or TRBV12-4 with TRBJ1-1; D is perhaps TRBD1 (5 bases). The V gene lost 5 bases and the J gene lost 3 bases, with 16 bases spanning the gap. This CDR3 has 15 amino acids. CDR3: CASSPQDIGYTEAFF. The DNA for the CDR3 is TGTGCCAGCAGTCCCCAGGACATAGGGTACACTGAAGCTTTCTTT.

This clonotype was observed a few times. V is TRBV7-3 and J is TRBJ2-1; D is ambiguous. The V end lost 1 base, the J end lost 4 bases, and 8 bases lay between the germline ends. The germline V gene has CDR1 SGHTA and CDR2 FQGTGA. The CDR3 consists of 14 residues. The CDR3 is CASSLNAPYNEQFF. The DNA of the CDR3 is TGTGCCAGCAGCTTAAATGCACCTTACAATGAGCAGTTCTTC.

This clonotype showed up just a few times. V is TRBV3-1 and J is TRBJ2-3, with 12 bases that match TRBD2. The CDR3 spans 17 residues. Germline V CDR1 and CDR2: LGHDT, YNNKEL (reference sequence). The junction had 4 bases not matched to a gene; V was cut back by 1 base and J by 2 bases. The CDR3 sequence: CASSQGTSGVSTDTQYF. In DNA, the CDR3 is TGTGCCAGCAGCCAAGGGACTAGCGGGGTTTCCACAGATACGCAGTATTTT.

This clonotype was detected many times. The chain employs TRBV6-2 or TRBV6-3 and TRBJ1-5; D remains unclear. V was cut by 2 bases and J by 1 base, with 9 bases left in between. The CDR3 runs to 15 residues. Germline V gene sequence: CDR1 MNHEY, CDR2 SVGEGT. In nucleotides, the CDR3 is TGTGCCAGCAGTTACGTTTGGGAGAGCAATCAGCCCCAGCATTTT. As protein: CASSYVWESNQPQHF.

The sample holds a few counts of this clonotype. The chain is built from TRBV5-1 and TRBJ2-7, with D tentatively TRBD1 or TRBD2 (5 bases each). CDR1 and CDR2 (germline): SGHRS, YFSETQ. CDR3 length equals 14 residues. V was trimmed by 2 bases and J by 6 bases, leaving 15 bases between them. The CDR3 sequence is CASSLSGTAGEQYV. As DNA, the CDR3 is TGCGCCAGCAGCTTATCCGGGACCGCGGGCGAGCAGTACGTC.

This clonotype was seen repeatedly, ten times or more. The chain links TRBV28 to TRBJ1-4; 8 nucleotides agree with TRBD1. V lost 6 bases and J lost 6; bases outside the gene matches: 9. The CDR3 spans 15 residues. Germline V CDR1 and CDR2: MDHEN, SYDVKM. The CDR3 bases are TGTGCCAGCAGACCCCAAGGACAGGGCGATGAAAAACTGTTTTTT. This translates into CASRPQGQGDEKLFF. Combining the CDR3 with reference TRBV28 and TRBJ1-4 gives the whole variable domain DVKVTQSSRYLVKRTGEKVFLECVQDMDHENMFWYRQDPGLGLRLIYFSYDVKMKEKGDIPEGYSVSREKKERFSLILESASTNQTSMYLCASRPQGQGDEKLFFGSGTQLSVL.